The T cell receptor beta chain described here comes from a study of T cells in Graves' hyperthyroidism and ophthalmopathy. The CDR3 extends over 15 amino acids. Per germline, CDR1 DFQATT and CDR2 SNEGSKA (reference sequence). The ends lost 7 bases at V and 6 bases at J; junction bases unmatched: 13. Patients were aged 18 to 65, had disease duration under 2 months, and had newly diagnosed hyperthyroidism. Criteria for exclusion of patients were uncontrolled infection, other autoimmune disease, pregnancy or lactation. Regions amplified from RNA transcripts were the TCR beta CDR3 regions. Primed by the HTBI set, a first-round RT-PCR was run on the TCR CDR3. TCRdb re-called the multiplex PCR reads through MiXCR, storing one row per CDR3 protein. The repertoire consists of roughly 630,000 distinct CDR3 sequences, with around 14% occurring once and the leading ten covering around 7.8%. This clonotype has ten or more counts. The antigen remains unidentified.

Points from the study as a whole: Most thyroid-expanded clonotypes above 0.001 were also found in blood.

The material sequenced was blood. The genes are TRBV20-1 and TRBJ2-3; 10 positions agree with TRBD2. The source is a woman aged 30 to 39 with Graves' hyperthyroidism. DNA of the CDR3: TGCAGTGGGTCCCAGCGGGAGGGTTTATCGGATACGCAGTATTTT. Amino acids: CSGSQREGLSDTQYF.